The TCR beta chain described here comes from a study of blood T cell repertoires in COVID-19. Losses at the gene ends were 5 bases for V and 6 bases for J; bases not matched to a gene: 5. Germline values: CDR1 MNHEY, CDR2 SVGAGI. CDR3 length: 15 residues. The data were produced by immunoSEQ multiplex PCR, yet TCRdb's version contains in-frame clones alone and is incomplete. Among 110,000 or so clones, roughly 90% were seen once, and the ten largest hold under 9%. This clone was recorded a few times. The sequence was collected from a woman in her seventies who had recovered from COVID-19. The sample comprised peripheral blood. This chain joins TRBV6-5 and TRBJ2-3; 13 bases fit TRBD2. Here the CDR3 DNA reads TGTGCCAGCAGTACTAGCGGGGGGGCCTGGGATACGCAGTATTTT. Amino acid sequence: CASSTSGGAWDTQYF.